This TCR beta chain derives from a study of blood T cell repertoires in COVID-19. Study in general: There were acute and convalescent COVID-19 samples, and they came from the United States, Italy and Spain. Nucleic acid was either cDNA or gDNA, and it came from T cells, B-cell-depleted T cells, or PBMCs.

Original data processing: For nucleated cells, counts were estimated from reference gene primer amplification. Using immunoSEQ multiplex PCR, the repertoire was profiled, and TCRdb retains in-frame clones only, with some absent. V and J calls and clone size follow that table, whereas D and trimming were derived from the DNA. This sample has approximately 56,000 clones, with 89% found just once. This TCR was sampled from a man of 80 years or more with active or convalescent COVID-19. Sequencing used peripheral blood.

This chain's CDR3 is CASSLHVGGYSNSGNTIYF. The DNA of the CDR3 is TGCGCCAGCAGCTTGCACGTCGGTGGCTATAGCAACTCTGGAAACACCATATATTTT. The chain has TRBV5-1 and TRBJ1-3; D ambiguous. Trimming pared 1 base from V and 0 bases from J, leaving 20 bases between. The CDR3 covers 19 residues. Germline values: CDR1 SGHRS, CDR2 YFSETQ.